One and the same sample provided the 6 T cell receptor beta chains below, sequenced in a study of T cells in Graves' hyperthyroidism and ophthalmopathy. The CDR3 regions of TCR beta were amplified from RNA transcripts. The TCR CDR3 first-round RT-PCR relied on the HTBI primer set. Via MiXCR, TCRdb re-called the multiplex PCR reads, giving one row per CDR3 protein. The sample consists of about 640,000 distinct CDR3 sequences, 20% of them appearing once. The sample consisted of blood. The receptor set was obtained from a man under 40 with Graves' ophthalmopathy.

Remarks on this clonotype: A much larger clone lies one base from this, so it may be a read error. The CDR3 DNA reads TGTGCCACGAAAACCGGGACTAGCGGCTACAATGGGCAGTTCTTC. This encodes CATKTGTSGYNGQFF. The V and J genes are TRBV2 and TRBJ2-1; 11 bases map to TRBD2. The CDR3 covers 15 residues. Germline lookup yields CDR1 SNHLY and CDR2 FYNNEI.

The chain employs TRBV4-1 and TRBJ2-7; no clear D. Germline lookup yields CDR1 MGHRA and CDR2 YSYEKL. Trimming took off 0 bases at V and 5 bases at J, with 5 bases between the two ends. This CDR3 region has 12 residues. The CDR3 nucleotides read TGCGCCAGCAGCCAAGATTGGGACGAGCAGTACTTC. It yields the protein CASSQDWDEQYF.

The V and J genes are TRBV5-1 and TRBJ2-3; 7 nucleotides align to TRBD1. CDR1 and CDR2 (germline): SGHRS, YFSETQ. The CDR3 runs to 15 residues. The J segment lost 2 bases and the V segment lost 4 bases, leaving 7 bases of the junction unmatched. CDR3 coding DNA: TGCGCCAGCAGCGGTAGGGGGCTAGACACAGATACGCAGTATTTT. Protein sequence: CASSGRGLDTDTQYF.

This clonotype was seen at least ten times. This chain joins TRBV28 and TRBJ2-7; tentatively, D is TRBD2 (6 bases). Per the germline V gene, CDR1 is MDHEN and CDR2 is SYDVKM. V lost 2 bases and J lost 3, with 14 bases in between. The CDR3 runs to 15 residues. The CDR3: CASSLAGGGYYEQYF. The CDR3 DNA reads as TGTGCCAGCAGTTTAGCAGGTGGAGGGTACTACGAGCAGTACTTC.

The rearrangement uses TRBV7-8 and TRBJ1-6; TRBD1 might be the D (6 bases). The CDR3 extends over 16 amino acids. Trimming stripped 0 bases from V and 5 bases from J, with 11 bases between. Germline V CDR1 and CDR2: SGHVS, FQNEAQ. The DNA of the CDR3 is TGTGCCAGCAGCTTAGCGGACAGAACAAATAATTCACCCCTCCACTTT. Amino acid sequence: CASSLADRTNNSPLHF. Full variable domain (missing parts from reference TRBV7-8 and TRBJ1-6): GAGVSQSPRYKVAKRGQDVALRCDPISGHVSLFWYQQALGQGPEFLTYFQNEAQLDKSGLPSDRFFAERPEGSVSTLKIQRTQQEDSAVYLCASSLADRTNNSPLHFGNGTRLTVT.

CDR3 sequence: CASRTGGWNQPQHF. The CDR3 bases are TGTGCCAGCAGAACAGGGGGCTGGAATCAGCCCCAGCATTTT. The chain recombines TRBV28 with TRBJ1-5; 9 positions match TRBD1. This CDR3 region has 14 residues. Germline V gene data show CDR1 as MDHEN and CDR2 as SYDVKM. The junction had 4 bases not matched to a gene; V was cut back by 6 bases and J by 4 bases. The full variable domain, completed using reference TRBV28 and TRBJ1-5, is DVKVTQSSRYLVKRTGEKVFLECVQDMDHENMFWYRQDPGLGLRLIYFSYDVKMKEKGDIPEGYSVSREKKERFSLILESASTNQTSMYLCASRTGGWNQPQHFGDGTRLSIL.